This T cell receptor (beta chain) is drawn from a study of T cells after yellow fever vaccination (dated 2019 in TCRdb). Notes on the research overall: The SMART-Seq v4 Ultra Low Input RNA kit was used to prepare libraries from fractions with low cell numbers. Two healthy male donors made up the cohort, one aged 18 to 29 years and the other aged 30 to 40 years. Bulk TCR alpha and beta repertoires were sequenced longitudinally to track T-cell clones before and after primary and booster YFV17D yellow fever vaccination. Blood samples were taken at several timepoints before and after primary and secondary immunization, and bulk PBMC replicates and cell subsets were isolated.

Overall study outcomes, separate from this receptor: Because the study included only a couple of donors, the extent to which the findings can be generalized is limited. A small fraction of clonotypes showed up in both the CD4 and CD8 compartments, probably as a result of convergent recombination. Because abundant contaminating clonotypes from the bulk population could be contained in FACS-sorted repertoires, computational filtering was required. The secondary T-cell response was found to be weaker but faster than the primary response, with a peak reached on day 5 rather than on day 15. Most clones expanded after primary vaccination were re-detected after the booster (almost 98% of CD4 and approximately 85% of CD8), suggesting broad memory maintenance.

Spanning cysteine to phenylalanine, the CDR3 consists of 14 amino acids. The read is trimmed to its CDR3 DNA, 42 bases read in frame from base 1. V lost 3 bases and J lost 2 bases; the stretch between them is 11 bases long. TCR cDNA was synthesized by 5'RACE template switching, which introduced a universal primer site and unique molecular identifiers. Priming for cDNA synthesis came from both the TCR alpha and TCR beta constant segments. Library amplification involved two PCR steps, and the second step added sample barcodes and sequencing adapters. Libraries were sequenced on Illumina HiSeq 2500 (2x100 bp) or NovaSeq (2x150 bp). Regarding the original processing steps: Reads were demultiplexed and collapsed into UMI consensus sequences with MIGEC, and V(D)J alignment was performed with MiXCR. Using edgeR on replicate PBMC samples, clonotypes were called vaccine-responding if FDR was below 0.01 and the log2 fold change was above 5 up to day 15. CD4 or CD8 identity was assigned to each bulk clonotype according to whether the clonotype was present at higher abundance in the sequenced CD4 repertoire or the sequenced CD8 repertoire. TCRdb reprocessed the public reads (quality trimming at Q25 with fastp, clone calling with MiXCR) and kept in-frame beta chains. Rows with a matching CDR3 protein are joined into one entry that keeps the most common DNA and genes. V and J calls and clone size were set by TCRdb, not the authors. Across this sample there are some 500,000 distinct CDR3 sequences, with approximately 12% seen only once. Clones ranked in the top ten supply over 11% of the sample.

The sample's treatment or condition label is to be understood as: live attenuated yellow fever vaccine strain. At each blood-draw timepoint, two biological replicates of bulk PBMCs were obtained. PBMCs were isolated from peripheral blood using a standard Ficoll-Paque protocol. TriZol was used to extract RNA from bulk PBMCs, from CD4 and CD8 fractions, and from dextramer-positive and dextramer-negative fractions. To note about this clonotype: Its antigen specificity is not known. Per-base quality was not reported, and no clone a single base away is much larger than it.

The chain is encoded by TRBV12-3 or TRBV12-4 joined to TRBJ2-7, and perhaps TRBD1 as D gene, on 5 matching bases. Sequencing used PBMCs, obtained on the day of the yellow fever booster vaccination. This clonotype was obtained from a man younger than 40 who received the YFV17D yellow fever vaccine. The nucleotide sequence reads TGTGCCAGCAGTTTGGGCGACAGAACCTACGAGCAGTACTTC. Its translation reads: CASSLGDRTYEQYF.